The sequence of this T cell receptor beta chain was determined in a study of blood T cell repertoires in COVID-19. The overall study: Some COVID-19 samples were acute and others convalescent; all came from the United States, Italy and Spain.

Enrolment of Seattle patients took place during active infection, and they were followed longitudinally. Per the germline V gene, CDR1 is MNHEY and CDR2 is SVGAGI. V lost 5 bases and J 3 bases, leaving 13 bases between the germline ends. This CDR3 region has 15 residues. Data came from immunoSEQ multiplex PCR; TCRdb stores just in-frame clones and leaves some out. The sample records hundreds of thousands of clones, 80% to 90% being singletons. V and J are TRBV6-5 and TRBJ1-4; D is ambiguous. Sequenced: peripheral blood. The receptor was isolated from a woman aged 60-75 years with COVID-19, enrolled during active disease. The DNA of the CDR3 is TGTGCCAGCAGTCTGCCCGAACGGTCTAATGAAAAACTGTTTTTT. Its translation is CASSLPERSNEKLFF.